These T cell receptor beta chains were read from a single sample in a study of blood T cells in healthy people across ages. Each CDR3 protein is one row after TCRdb ran MiXCR on the 5' RACE reads. Among about 1.6 million distinct CDR3 sequences, roughly 30% were seen once, and the ten largest hold around 11%. The specimen was blood. The source is a woman aged 30 to 39 in good health. Each CDR3 is given with its conserved first and last residue. The D gene is left open where the match is weak. Clone sizes are given selectively: once, few, many, or a class where the clone is expanded.

j_call v_call clone_size d_call cdr3_aa cdr3_nt
TRBJ2-3 TRBV29-1 many TRBD2 CSVVAGGPTDTQYF TGCAGCGTCGTAGCGGGAGGGCCTACAGATACGCAGTATTTT
TRBJ2-5 TRBV4-1 . . CASSQEGASGYYGQYF TGCGCCAGTAGCCAAGAGGGGGCTAGCGGATACTACGGGCAGTACTTC
TRBJ1-2 TRBV18 . TRBD1 CASSPNAGTGLSLHGYTF TGTGCCAGCTCACCGAACGCCGGGACAGGACTCTCCTTACATGGCTACACCTTC
TRBJ1-2 TRBV12-3/TRBV12-4 . . CASSLKGLRRYGYTF TGTGCCAGCAGTTTAAAAGGGCTTAGGCGCTATGGCTACACCTTC
TRBJ2-7 TRBV27 . TRBD2 CASSQRLAGGQTYEQYF TGTGCCAGCAGTCAAAGACTAGCGGGAGGACAAACCTACGAGCAGTACTTC
TRBJ2-3 TRBV28 few . CASSAQSGRVSTDTQYF TGTGCCAGCAGTGCCCAAAGCGGAAGAGTTAGCACAGATACGCAGTATTTT
TRBJ2-1 TRBV24-1 . TRBD2 CATSDRRLAGGLDEQFF TGTGCCACCAGTGATAGGCGACTAGCGGGGGGTCTGGATGAGCAGTTCTTC
TRBJ2-3 TRBV21-1 . . CASSKDPLPVQDTQYF TGTGCCAGCAGCAAAGACCCCCTCCCCGTACAAGATACGCAGTATTTT
TRBJ2-5 TRBV21-1 . . CASSPSGTGGFLGETQYF TGTGCCAGCAGTCCCTCCGGGACAGGGGGTTTCTTAGGAGAGACCCAGTACTTC
TRBJ2-4 TRBV12-3/TRBV12-4 . . CASSLGAVMGKNIQYF TGTGCCAGCAGTTTAGGAGCGGTAATGGGCAAAAACATTCAGTACTTC
TRBJ2-1 TRBV7-8 few TRBD2 CASSLVLAGGPNEQFF TGTGCCAGCAGCTTAGTTCTAGCGGGGGGGCCCAATGAGCAGTTCTTC
TRBJ2-1 TRBV28 once TRBD2 CAPRAASGDERFF TGTGCCCCGAGGGCTGCTAGCGGTGATGAGCGGTTCTTC
TRBJ1-1 TRBV2 few . CASSDISGAEAFF TGTGCCAGCAGTGATATTTCGGGGGCTGAAGCTTTCTTT
TRBJ2-3 TRBV7-9 . TRBD2 CASSVGLAGVGTDTQYF TGTGCCAGCAGCGTGGGACTAGCGGGGGTCGGCACAGATACGCAGTATTTT
TRBJ2-1 TRBV20-1 . TRBD2 CSARDSGSGVSYNEQFF TGCAGTGCTAGAGATAGTGGTAGCGGGGTTTCCTACAATGAGCAGTTCTTC
TRBJ1-2 TRBV4-1 few TRBD1 CASSQEDRVYGYTF TGCGCCAGCAGCCAAGAGGACAGGGTCTATGGCTACACCTTC
TRBJ2-1 TRBV18 few TRBD2 CASSPGTSGGSREQFF TGTGCCAGCTCTCCCGGGACTAGCGGGGGGTCAAGAGAGCAGTTCTTC
TRBJ2-3 TRBV6-6 few . CASSLASDRGTDTQYF TGTGCCAGCAGTTTGGCCTCGGACAGAGGCACAGATACGCAGTATTTT
TRBJ2-5 TRBV18 . TRBD1 CASSPRGLHTEAQYF TGTGCCAGCTCACCAAGGGGGCTACATACAGAGGCCCAGTACTTC
TRBJ2-3 TRBV29-1 few TRBD1 CSVVGTGGPDTQYF TGCAGCGTTGTTGGCACAGGGGGCCCAGATACGCAGTATTTT
TRBJ1-3 TRBV12-3/TRBV12-4 . . CASSSSGAAYGSGNTIYF TGTGCCAGCAGTTCCTCAGGGGCCGCTTATGGGTCTGGAAACACCATATATTTT
TRBJ1-4 TRBV6-2/TRBV6-3 . . CASSYLRRTNEKLFF TGTGCCAGCAGTTATCTTAGGAGGACTAATGAAAAACTGTTTTTT
TRBJ2-1 TRBV27 many . CASSSLAQYNEQFF TGTGCCAGCAGCTCCCTAGCGCAATACAATGAGCAGTTCTTC
TRBJ2-1 TRBV7-8 few . CASSLGSVTAEQFF TGTGCCAGCAGCCTGGGTTCTGTTACCGCTGAGCAGTTCTTC
TRBJ2-7 TRBV6-1 . TRBD2 CASRELAGSFYEQYF TGTGCCAGCAGGGAATTAGCGGGTTCCTTCTACGAGCAGTACTTC
TRBJ2-3 TRBV11-2 . . CASSLGSNRQTDTQYF TGTGCCAGCAGCTTAGGGAGTAACAGACAGACAGATACGCAGTATTTT
TRBJ2-5 TRBV10-3 few TRBD2 CAITRTSEGQETQYF TGTGCCATCACCCGGACTAGCGAGGGCCAAGAGACCCAGTACTTC
TRBJ2-7 TRBV20-1 few . CSADPSLYYEQYF TGCAGTGCCGACCCCTCCCTTTACTACGAGCAGTACTTC
TRBJ2-7 TRBV27 many . CASSSRAPNEQYF TGTGCCAGCAGCAGCAGGGCCCCCAACGAGCAGTACTTC
TRBJ2-5 TRBV20-1 . TRBD2 CSAKAGGPSETQYF TGCAGTGCCAAAGCGGGAGGGCCATCGGAGACCCAGTACTTC
TRBJ1-2 TRBV29-1 many . CSVEVSRTNYGYTF TGCAGCGTTGAAGTGAGTAGAACCAACTATGGCTACACCTTC
TRBJ1-6 TRBV10-3 . . CAISGGSSYNSPLHF TGTGCCATCAGTGGGGGGAGCTCCTATAATTCACCCCTCCACTTT
TRBJ2-3 TRBV5-1 once . CASSHPALYNPWTDTQYF TGCGCCAGCAGCCATCCCGCCCTCTACAACCCTTGGACAGATACGCAGTATTTT
TRBJ2-3 TRBV28 few TRBD2 CASSFVPRLAASTDTQYF TGTGCCAGCAGTTTCGTCCCCCGACTAGCGGCTAGCACAGATACGCAGTATTTT
TRBJ2-1 TRBV9 . . CANSATGFSYEQFF TGTGCCAACAGCGCGACAGGCTTCTCCTACGAGCAGTTCTTC
TRBJ1-6 TRBV21-1 . . CASSKEGTGGRDSPLHF TGTGCCAGCAGCAAAGAGGGTACAGGGGGCAGGGATTCACCCCTCCACTTT
TRBJ2-1 TRBV6-5 few TRBD2 CASSYGGGCLSSYNEQFF TGTGCCAGCAGTTACGGCGGGGGGTGTCTCAGCTCCTACAATGAGCAGTTCTTC
TRBJ2-1 TRBV6-5 . . CASKGLNEQFF TGTGCCAGCAAGGGCCTCAATGAGCAGTTCTTC
TRBJ2-1 TRBV4-1 many TRBD1 CASRLRAGQAYNEQFF TGCGCCAGCAGACTCCGTGCCGGACAGGCGTACAATGAGCAGTTCTTC
TRBJ2-5 TRBV15 many . CATSRRTQETQYF TGTGCCACCAGCAGGAGAACGCAAGAGACCCAGTACTTC
TRBJ2-1 TRBV10-3 few TRBD1 CAISGQGDVNEQFF TGTGCCATCAGCGGACAGGGCGACGTGAATGAGCAGTTCTTC
TRBJ1-6 TRBV4-2 . . CASSQPEGISPLHF TGTGCCAGCAGCCAGCCTGAAGGTATTTCACCCCTCCACTTT
TRBJ2-7 TRBV12-3/TRBV12-4 few TRBD1 CASSLGGGPTGEQYF TGTGCCAGCAGTTTAGGAGGGGGCCCCACTGGCGAGCAGTACTTC
TRBJ2-1 TRBV6-1 few TRBD1 CASRGDRVLINEQFF TGTGCCAGCAGGGGGGACAGGGTATTAATCAATGAGCAGTTCTTC
TRBJ1-4 TRBV25-1 few . CASSDVGAREKLFF TGTGCCAGCAGTGATGTAGGGGCACGTGAAAAACTGTTTTTT
TRBJ2-1 TRBV6-5 . TRBD1 CASSYSGTGRNEQFF TGTGCCAGCAGTTACTCCGGGACAGGGCGGAATGAGCAGTTCTTC
TRBJ1-1 TRBV4-2 . . CASSPDPLRGLGTEAFF TGTGCCAGCAGCCCCGATCCCCTCCGAGGCTTGGGGACTGAAGCTTTCTTT
TRBJ1-2 TRBV3-1 . . CASSRDSGGYTF TGTGCCAGCAGCCGAGACAGCGGCGGCTACACCTTC
TRBJ2-7 TRBV14 few TRBD1 CASSQRTGRTPNYYEQYF TGTGCCAGCAGCCAGAGGACAGGGAGAACCCCCAACTATTACGAGCAGTACTTC
TRBJ1-2 TRBV7-9 . TRBD1 CASSPRDRLYYGYTF TGTGCCAGCAGCCCGCGGGACAGGCTTTACTATGGCTACACCTTC
TRBJ2-5 TRBV3-1 . . CTSSPTGLYQEAQYF TGTACCAGCAGCCCGACAGGATTATACCAAGAGGCCCAGTACTTC
TRBJ2-7 TRBV10-3 . . CAISDGEGITYEQYF TGTGCCATCAGTGATGGTGAAGGCATAACCTACGAGCAGTACTTC
TRBJ2-7 TRBV20-1 . TRBD2 CSATATSGVSYGQYF TGCAGTGCTACCGCGACTAGCGGGGTATCCTACGGGCAGTACTTC
TRBJ2-7 TRBV20-1 . . CSANPSTGTYEQYF TGCAGTGCTAATCCCTCGACAGGAACCTACGAGCAGTACTTC
TRBJ2-7 TRBV10-3 . . CAISDSGGGLYEQYF TGTGCCATCAGCGACTCAGGGGGAGGGCTCTACGAGCAGTACTTC
TRBJ2-3 TRBV9 . TRBD1 CASSVEDRGPTTQYF TGTGCCAGCAGCGTAGAGGACAGGGGACCTACTACGCAGTATTTT
TRBJ1-2 TRBV4-3 . . CASSQDTLGQVAGDGYTF TGCGCCAGCAGCCAAGATACCCTAGGTCAAGTGGCGGGTGATGGCTACACCTTC
TRBJ2-1 TRBV10-3 few . CAISGDNYNEQFF TGTGCCATCAGTGGGGACAATTACAATGAGCAGTTCTTC